What follows are 25 T cell receptor beta chains derived from one specimen sequenced in a study of T-cell reconstitution after alpha-beta-depleted transplantation in children. As it was prepared, the TCRbeta library received unique molecular identifiers. TCRdb reprocessed the PCR reads via MiXCR and lists one record per CDR3 protein. The data contain approximately 130,000 distinct CDR3 sequences, 9.5% to 10% of them seen just once; the ten biggest clones take up around 24%. The material was PBMCs, mostly from graft donor cells, obtained 180 days after TCRalphabeta/CD19-depleted stem cell transplant. The receptors stem from a girl under three years old who had a stem cell transplant for combined immunodeficiency, so the T cells may come from the graft donor.

V usage is TRBV28 and J usage is TRBJ1-6; D possibly corresponds to TRBD1 (5 bases). The CDR3 is 12 residues long. Germline loops: CDR1 MDHEN, CDR2 SYDVKM. V shed 3 bases and J shed 14 bases, with 11 bases lying between them. For the CDR3, the DNA is TGTGCCAGCAGTTTCGTGACAGCCACCCTCCACTTT. Its protein product is CASSFVTATLHF.

The V and J genes are TRBV11-1 and TRBJ2-1, with D hard to call. Trimming shortened V by 4 bases and J by 10 bases, and 14 bases separated the two germline ends. The germline CDR1 and CDR2 sequences are SGHAT and FQDESV (reference sequence). This CDR3 contains 13 residues. The CDR3 loop is CASSYHLLGEQFF. CDR3 in DNA: TGTGCCAGCAGCTACCACCTACTTGGGGAGCAGTTCTTC. The entire variable domain, with the rest obtained from reference TRBV11-1 and TRBJ2-1, is as follows: EAEVAQSPRYKITEKSQAVAFWCDPISGHATLYWYRQILGQGPELLVQFQDESVVDDSQLPKDRFSAERLKGVDSTLKIQPAELGDSAMYLCASSYHLLGEQFFGPGTRLTVL.

This clonotype occurred many times. V gene TRBV7-2 combines with J gene TRBJ2-7; 7 positions agree with TRBD2. V shed 5 bases, J shed 8 bases, and the junction held 12 bases outside the gene matches. CDR1 is SGHTA, CDR2 FQGNSA, per germline. This CDR3 has 14 residues. Written as DNA, the CDR3 is TGTGCCAGCAGCCCCTCTAGCGGCTGGAATCAGCAGTACTTC. Amino acids: CASSPSSGWNQQYF.

This clonotype was seen just once. V is TRBV5-1 and J is TRBJ2-2; perhaps TRBD2 as D (5 bases). Trimming removed 2 bases from V and 3 bases from J, with 11 bases in between. Per germline, CDR1 SGHRS and CDR2 YFSETQ. The CDR3 loop spans 15 amino acids. The CDR3 DNA follows: TGCGCCAGCAGCTTCGGGGTCCCCGACACCGGGGAGCTGTTTTTT. Its protein product is CASSFGVPDTGELFF.

In its sample, this clonotype was seen many times. J is TRBJ2-5 and V is TRBV25-1, with 8 positions matching TRBD2. The germline V gene encodes CDR1 MGHDK and CDR2 SYGVNS. Trimming at V came to 4 bases and at J to 1 base, leaving 5 bases not matched to a gene. The CDR3 covers 15 residues. CDR3 region: CASSAGGRAQETQYF. Written as DNA, the CDR3 is TGTGCCAGCAGTGCGGGAGGGAGAGCCCAAGAGACCCAGTACTTC.

This clonotype was detected only a few times. The genes are TRBV28 and TRBJ2-5; TRBD2 matches 10 bases. In germline, CDR1 is MDHEN, CDR2 SYDVKM. J gave up 8 bases and V 5 bases, and 8 bases lay outside the gene matches. The CDR3 runs to 14 residues. The CDR3 nucleotides are TGTGCCAGCAGTGTTCGACTAGCGGGTAGTACCCAGTACTTC. It specifies CASSVRLAGSTQYF.

V usage is TRBV5-4 and J usage is TRBJ2-1; 9 bases are a match to TRBD1. J gave up 0 bases and V 0 bases, and 4 bases lay outside the gene matches. The CDR3 length is 17 residues. CDR1 is SGHNT, CDR2 YYREEE, per germline (reference sequence). CDR3 amino acids: CASSLEGTGISYNEQFF. CDR3 sequence (DNA): TGTGCCAGCAGCTTGGAGGGGACAGGGATCTCCTACAATGAGCAGTTCTTC.

The chain joins TRBV5-5 to TRBJ2-7; the D gene is possibly TRBD2 (5 bases). Trimming shortened V by 1 base and J by 6 bases, and 11 bases separated the two germline ends. The germline V gene has CDR1 SGHKS and CDR2 YYEKEE (reference sequence). The CDR3 runs to 13 residues. In DNA form, the CDR3 reads TGTGCCAGCAGCTTGTGGGAGACGGGCGAGCAGTACTTC. It codes for CASSLWETGEQYF.

A few counts support this clonotype. The rearrangement links TRBV15 to TRBJ2-3; possibly TRBD1 or TRBD2 for D (6 bases each). Trimming left V 1 base short and J 1 base short, with 9 bases between. The V gene's germline CDR1 is LNHNV and CDR2 YYDKDF (reference sequence). CDR3 length equals 15 residues. In DNA, the CDR3 is TGTGCCACCAGCAGAGTGGGGGGCCGCACAGATACGCAGTATTTT. It codes for CATSRVGGRTDTQYF.

In its sample, this clonotype was seen a few times. This chain uses TRBV12-3 or TRBV12-4 with TRBJ2-1; D ambiguous. The CDR3 covers 11 residues. Deletions cut 0 bases from V and 13 bases from J, with 7 bases between. The CDR3 spells CASSLALGQFF. The CDR3 DNA reads as TGTGCCAGCAGTTTAGCTCTGGGACAGTTCTTC.

The sample holds a few counts of this clonotype. The rearrangement uses TRBV12-3 or TRBV12-4 and TRBJ1-2; D is uncertain. The germline V and J ends were trimmed by 5 bases and 4 bases, with 8 bases remaining between them. The CDR3 runs 12 residues. The CDR3: CASSPGVYGYTF. The CDR3 DNA follows: TGTGCCAGCAGTCCAGGAGTCTATGGCTACACCTTC.

This clonotype turned up a few times. This chain uses TRBV27 with TRBJ2-7, with D possibly TRBD1 on 5 matching bases. The CDR3 consists of 13 residues. Germline CDR1 MNHEY, CDR2 SMNVEV (reference sequence). V lost 7 bases, J lost 4 bases, and 14 bases lay in between. CDR3 bases: TGTGCCAGCATAGGACATTCCACTTACGAGCAGTACTTC. As protein: CASIGHSTYEQYF.

The J gene is TRBJ2-5, the V gene TRBV5-1; D tentatively fits TRBD1 or TRBD2 (6 bases each). The CDR3 loop spans 13 amino acids. Germline CDR1 SGHRS, CDR2 YFSETQ. V lost 3 bases to trimming and J lost 4 bases, with 10 bases between them. The chain's CDR3 is CASSSQGGETQYF. CDR3 bases: TGCGCCAGCAGCTCACAGGGAGGAGAGACCCAGTACTTC.

This clonotype was seen a handful of times. The chain couples TRBV12-3 or TRBV12-4 to TRBJ2-7; D may be TRBD1 (5 bases). This CDR3 region has 16 residues. The germline V and J ends were trimmed by 10 bases and 9 bases, with 31 bases remaining between them. CDR3 DNA sequence: TGTGCCACCGCCCTGGGGCACAGGCTCTCCTCTCTTCGGCAGTACTTC. Its translation is CATALGHRLSSLRQYF.

V is TRBV12-3 or TRBV12-4 and J is TRBJ1-2; D is perhaps TRBD1 (5 bases). The CDR3 is made up of 13 amino acids. Trimming took 3 bases from V and 3 from J, leaving 8 bases between them. The CDR3 DNA sequence: TGTGCCAGCAGTTTGGGGGAAGACTATGGCTACACCTTC. This codes for CASSLGEDYGYTF.

The V gene is TRBV6-5, the J gene TRBJ2-7, with D perhaps TRBD1 (5 bases). The CDR3 loop spans 14 amino acids. With 2 bases removed from V and 3 bases from J, the gap between germline ends came to 11 bases. The germline V gene has CDR1 MNHEY and CDR2 SVGAGI. CDR3 in amino acids: CASSYAPGNYEQYF. DNA of the CDR3: TGTGCCAGCAGTTACGCCCCAGGGAACTACGAGCAGTACTTC.

This clonotype was seen many times. The chain carries TRBV11-2 and TRBJ2-6, with 13 bases fitting TRBD2. Germline trimming cut 4 bases from V and 1 base from J; bases unmatched to any gene: 4. Germline V lookup: CDR1 SGHAT, CDR2 FQNNGV. This CDR3 region has 18 residues. The CDR3 coding sequence is TGTGCCAGCAGCTCCACTAGCGGGAGGGGATCTGGGGCCAACGTCCTGACTTTC. Protein: CASSSTSGRGSGANVLTF.

The rearrangement uses TRBV7-3 and TRBJ1-1; TRBD1 is a possible D gene (5 bases). Germline CDR1 is SGHTA and CDR2 is FQGTGA. CDR3 length: 17 amino acids. V was clipped by 1 base and J by 0 bases, with 15 bases between them. The CDR3 reads CASSLIGGRLMNTEAFF. CDR3 nucleotide sequence: TGTGCCAGCAGCTTAATTGGGGGGAGACTTATGAACACTGAAGCTTTCTTT.

Concerning this clonotype itself: One end of the junction fails to match germline, which may point to a read error. CDR3 sequence (DNA): TGTGCTAGCAGCTTAGCCGGGACTAGCGGGGCTACGCAGTATTTT. As protein: CASSLAGTSGATQYF. The chain employs TRBV7-7 and TRBJ2-3; 13 positions agree with TRBD2. The germline V gene encodes CDR1 SSHAT and CDR2 FNYEAQ (reference sequence). The CDR3 is 15 amino acids.

This clonotype was seen at least ten times. The chain has TRBV20-1 and TRBJ2-1, with 8 bases aligning to TRBD2. The CDR3 is 13 amino acids. Germline V gives CDR1 DFQATT, CDR2 SNEGSKA (reference sequence). V trimming: 8 bases; J trimming: 2 bases; junction bases outside the gene matches: 5. The CDR3 DNA reads TGCAGTCCAACTAGCGGCACCTACAATGAGCAGTTCTTC. Its protein is CSPTSGTYNEQFF.

On this clonotype: A much larger clonotype is one base distant, so this may be a read error. The chain recombines TRBV5-1 with TRBJ2-3, with a weak D call TRBD2 (6 bases). The CDR3 is 13 residues long. The V end lost 2 bases, the J end lost 5 bases, and 9 bases lay between the germline ends. In germline, CDR1 is SGHRS, CDR2 YFSETQ. Written as DNA, the CDR3 is TGCGCCAGCAGCTTACCGGAGGGAGATACGCAGTATTTT. Translated: CASSLPEGDTQYF.

V gene TRBV12-3 or TRBV12-4 combines with J gene TRBJ2-7, with D uncertain. V was clipped by 3 bases and J by 3 bases, with 6 bases between them. The CDR3 runs to 12 residues. In DNA form, the CDR3 reads TGTGCCAGCAGTTTGTCGTACTACGAGCAGTACTTC. This codes for CASSLSYYEQYF.

This clonotype has only a few counts. The chain recombines TRBV18 with TRBJ2-1, with 15 bases identical to TRBD2. This CDR3 is built from 15 residues. CDR1 is KGHSH, CDR2 LQKENI, per germline. J gave up 8 bases and V 3 bases, and 2 bases lay outside the gene matches. CDR3 nucleotides: TGTGCCAGCTCACCGGGACTAGCGGGAGGCGATGAGCAGTTCTTC. It specifies CASSPGLAGGDEQFF.

This clonotype was seen more than once but under ten times. The V gene is TRBV12-3 or TRBV12-4, the J gene TRBJ1-2, with D perhaps TRBD1 (6 bases). The germline V and J ends were trimmed by 3 bases and 7 bases, with 12 bases remaining between them. The CDR3 sequence is 13 residues long. The CDR3 spells CASSFRTAIGYTF. CDR3 coding DNA: TGTGCCAGCAGTTTCAGGACAGCGATTGGCTACACCTTC.

This chain joins TRBV6-1 and TRBJ1-6; tentative D call: TRBD1 (5 bases). V dropped 6 bases and J dropped 17 bases, with 20 bases sitting between them. This CDR3 has 13 residues. Germline V gives CDR1 MNHNS, CDR2 SASEGT. CDR3 DNA sequence: TGTGCCAGCAGGACTTCGGGGGGGATGCCCTTCCACTTT. It yields the protein CASRTSGGMPFHF.